These 24 T cell receptor beta chains were sequenced from one sample in a study of response to subunit inactivated influenza vaccine (dated by TCRdb to 2016 to 2018). The library was obtained by RT-PCR. Sequencing used an Illumina HiSeq 2500. The public reads were quality trimmed at Q25 with fastp and then assembled into clones with MiXCR by TCRdb, keeping productive beta chains. Identical CDR3 proteins give one entry, which carries the most common genes and DNA. This sample comprises fewer than 600,000 distinct CDR3 sequences, around 7.7% of them detected only once. The top ten constitute 10% to 15% of the sample. The sequencing here drew on PBMCs from blood, taken less than 30 months after vaccination. The source is a man between 50 and 70 years old who received an inactivated influenza vaccine. Donor details come from another sample of the same person, matched by shared clones.

This clonotype was seen at least ten times. This chain joins TRBV3-1 and TRBJ2-1; TRBD2 matches at 8 bases. Per the germline V gene, CDR1 is LGHDT and CDR2 is YNNKEL (reference sequence). The CDR3 sequence is 16 residues long. J lost 8 bases, V lost 2 bases, and 11 bases had no gene match. In DNA, the CDR3 is TGTGCCAGCAGCCAATTTGTACTAGCGGTTTTTGATGAGCAGTTCTTC. It specifies CASSQFVLAVFDEQFF.

CDR3 residues: CASTPGQGSEKLFF. DNA of the CDR3: TGTGCCAGCACCCCGGGACAGGGCAGCGAAAAACTGTTTTTT. The chain employs TRBV28 and TRBJ1-4; 9 bases align to TRBD1. Germline V gene sequence: CDR1 MDHEN, CDR2 SYDVKM. The CDR3 runs to 14 residues. The V and J ends lost 7 bases and 8 bases, in that order; junction bases with no gene match: 8.

This clonotype was picked up many times. The chain couples TRBV2 to TRBJ2-2, with 16 bases that match TRBD2. Germline V CDR1 and CDR2: SNHLY, FYNNEI. The CDR3 runs 19 residues. Trimming removed 7 bases from V and 1 base from J; junction bases left unmatched: 9. CDR3 in DNA: TGTGCCAGCAACCCCGGGACTAGCGGGAGGGCTCGGAACACCGGGGAGCTGTTTTTT. This codes for CASNPGTSGRARNTGELFF. The whole variable domain, filled in from reference TRBV2 and TRBJ2-2, reads EPEVTQTPSHQVTQMGQEVILRCVPISNHLYFYWYRQILGQKVEFLVSFYNNEISEKSEIFDDQFSVERPDGSNFTLKIRSTKLEDSAMYFCASNPGTSGRARNTGELFFGEGSRLTVL.

This rearrangement joins TRBV5-1 to TRBJ2-7; the D gene is possibly TRBD2 (6 bases). V lost 4 bases to trimming and J lost 0 bases, with 11 bases between them. Germline assignment: CDR1 SGHRS and CDR2 YFSETQ. The CDR3 has 14 amino acids. The DNA for the CDR3 is TGCGCCAGCAGCACTAGCAGTTTCTCCTACGAGCAGTACTTC. Translated, it gives CASSTSSFSYEQYF.

Many counts were recorded for this clonotype. This chain uses TRBV6-5 with TRBJ2-5, with 8 nucleotides matching TRBD2. This CDR3 contains 14 residues. J lost 1 base, V lost 4 bases, and 2 bases had no gene match. Germline CDR1 and CDR2: MNHEY and SVGAGI. The CDR3 DNA sequence: TGTGCCAGCAGTTCGACTAGCGCCCAAGAGACCCAGTACTTC. It specifies CASSSTSAQETQYF.

The chain joins TRBV28 to TRBJ2-2; TRBD1 is a possible D gene (6 bases). V was cut by 6 bases and J by 0 bases, with 32 bases left in between. The CDR3 loop spans 22 amino acids. CDR1 is MDHEN, CDR2 SYDVKM, per germline. As DNA, the CDR3 is TGTGCCAGCAGCCCCCTAATAGGGACAAATATCCACGGGGTCCCGAACACCGGGGAGCTGTTTTTT. It encodes CASSPLIGTNIHGVPNTGELFF.

Many counts were recorded for this clonotype. This chain joins TRBV10-3 and TRBJ2-2; 8 bases map to TRBD2. V gave up 8 bases and J gave up 0 bases; unmatched junction bases: 5. This CDR3 contains 15 residues. The germline V gene encodes CDR1 ENHRY and CDR2 SYGVKD. This CDR3 is CAIPGGGANTGELFF. DNA for the CDR3: TGTGCCATCCCCGGGGGGGGCGCGAACACCGGGGAGCTGTTTTTT.

The table lists this clonotype with a few counts. The chain employs TRBV25-1 and TRBJ2-6; maybe TRBD2 (7 bases). Trimming shortened V by 5 bases and J by 4 bases, and 12 bases separated the two germline ends. This CDR3 has 15 amino acids. The germline gives CDR1 MGHDK, CDR2 SYGVNS. The CDR3 region has the DNA TGTGCCAGCAGTCACGGGGGGCGCGGGGCCAACGTCCTGACTTTC. Its translation is CASSHGGRGANVLTF.

A few counts support this clonotype. This chain uses TRBV28 with TRBJ2-1; D might be TRBD1 (5 bases). Germline CDR1 and CDR2: MDHEN and SYDVKM. Trimming removed 4 bases from V and 5 bases from J, with 18 bases in between. The CDR3 spans 16 residues. In DNA, the CDR3 is TGTGCCAGCAGTTCATGGGGCGGTCCCCTGAACAATGAGCAGTTCTTC. Encoded protein: CASSSWGGPLNNEQFF.

This clonotype was counted many times. The CDR3, as DNA: TGTGCCAGCAGCAGGGACATTGCCGGGGAGCTGTTTTTT. It yields the protein CASSRDIAGELFF. This sequence joins TRBV7-2 and TRBJ2-2; a weak D match, TRBD1 (6 bases). The CDR3 is 13 residues long. Germline CDR1 reads SGHTA; CDR2 reads FQGNSA. The V end lost 5 bases, the J end lost 6 bases, and 10 bases lay between the germline ends.

This clonotype has ten or more counts. This rearrangement joins TRBV29-1 to TRBJ1-5, with 10 bases identical to TRBD1. The length of the CDR3 is 13 residues. Looked up from germline, CDR1 is SQVTM and CDR2 is ANQGSEA. Germline trimming cut 3 bases from V and 4 bases from J; bases unmatched to any gene: 0. This CDR3 reads CSVEGQGNQPQHF. The CDR3 coding sequence is TGCAGCGTTGAGGGACAGGGGAATCAGCCCCAGCATTTT.

This clonotype came up many times. This chain links TRBV20-1 with TRBJ1-1; 11 nucleotides agree with TRBD1. CDR3 size: 15 residues. The germline gives CDR1 DFQATT, CDR2 SNEGSKA (reference sequence). The J segment lost 6 bases and the V segment lost 0 bases, leaving 6 bases of the junction unmatched. The CDR3 here is CSARDPDRGHPEAFF. The CDR3, as DNA: TGCAGTGCTAGAGATCCGGACAGGGGGCATCCTGAAGCTTTCTTT.

A remark on this clonotype: One end of the junction is discordant with germline, which a read error may explain. The rearrangement joins TRBV20-1 to TRBJ2-1, with D hard to call. CDR1 and CDR2 from the germline V gene are DFQATT and SNEGSKA (reference sequence). The CDR3 spans 9 residues. The chain's CDR3 is CSALGAPAF. The CDR3 DNA sequence: TGCAGTGCTCTTGGTGCCCCGGCCTTC.

The chain has TRBV5-6 and TRBJ2-1; TRBD2 matches 7 bases. CDR1 and CDR2 from the germline V gene are SGHDT and YYEEEE. V was clipped by 2 bases and J by 7 bases; unmatched bases: 18. This CDR3 region has 18 residues. The CDR3 reads CASSFGPGRVRDSNEQFF. The CDR3, as DNA: TGTGCCAGCAGCTTCGGACCGGGGAGGGTTCGGGATTCGAATGAGCAGTTCTTC.

The chain's CDR3 is CASSYSRDGQQRQTQYF. In nucleotides, the CDR3 is TGTGCCAGCAGTTACTCGAGAGATGGGCAACAGCGACAGACCCAGTACTTC. This sequence joins TRBV6-2 or TRBV6-3 and TRBJ2-5; D unclear. V was trimmed by 0 bases and J by 6 bases, leaving 20 bases between them. Germline values: CDR1 MNHEY, CDR2 SVGEGT. CDR3 length equals 17 residues.

This chain joins TRBV6-1 and TRBJ2-2, with 7 nucleotides matching TRBD2. The CDR3 is 17 amino acids. The germline CDR1 and CDR2 sequences are MNHNS and SASEGT. Unmatched junction bases numbered 10, after V lost 5 bases and J lost 1 base. CDR3 residues: CASSPASRGKNTGELFF. The CDR3, as DNA: TGTGCCAGCAGTCCCGCATCGCGGGGGAAGAACACCGGGGAGCTGTTTTTT.

This clonotype came up many times. The chain recombines TRBV7-9 with TRBJ2-1; 8 bases match TRBD1. The CDR3 is 15 residues long. Per germline, CDR1 SEHNR and CDR2 FQNEAQ (reference sequence). With 5 bases clipped from V and 14 bases from J, the junction kept 17 bases outside the gene matches. In nucleotides, the CDR3 is TGTGCCAGCAGCCAAATGACAGGGGAAGGAGTGATGAAGTTCTTC. Translating gives CASSQMTGEGVMKFF.

This clonotype has just a few counts. The gene calls are TRBV24-1 and TRBJ2-3, with D possibly TRBD2 on 5 matching bases. In germline, CDR1 is KGHDR, CDR2 SFDVKD. Trimming pared 4 bases from V and 11 bases from J, leaving 21 bases between. This CDR3 contains 15 residues. The CDR3 DNA is TGTGCCACCAGTGACCACACTGACCCCCGGGGTGGGCAGTATTTT. Translation gives CATSDHTDPRGGQYF.

The chain couples TRBV4-3 to TRBJ2-4; 7 positions agree with TRBD1. CDR1 is LGHNA and CDR2 is YSLEER in the germline V gene. The CDR3 length is 13 residues. The V and J ends lost 4 bases and 11 bases, in that order; junction bases with no gene match: 8. The CDR3 DNA follows: TGCGCCAGCAGCCCCGGACAGGACGGGCTTCAGTACTTC. It translates to CASSPGQDGLQYF.

This clonotype has a handful of counts. The V and J genes are TRBV5-1 and TRBJ1-2; weak D call: TRBD1 (5 bases). Per germline, CDR1 SGHRS and CDR2 YFSETQ. V dropped 0 bases and J dropped 2 bases, with 17 bases sitting between them. The CDR3 length is 17 residues. The CDR3 loop reads CASSLGFGGHLNYGYTF. CDR3 nucleotide sequence: TGCGCCAGCAGCTTGGGGTTCGGCGGACACCTGAACTATGGCTACACCTTC. The whole variable domain, filled in from reference TRBV5-1 and TRBJ1-2, reads KAGVTQTPRYLIKTRGQQVTLSCSPISGHRSVSWYQQTPGQGLQFLFEYFSETQRNKGNFPGRFSGRQFSNSRSEMNVSTLELGDSALYLCASSLGFGGHLNYGYTFGSGTRLTVV.

Ten or more counts support this clonotype. DNA for the CDR3: TGTGCCAGCACTCCCTTCGGGGGGGATTACACAGATACGCAGTATTTT. Its protein product is CASTPFGGDYTDTQYF. The chain links TRBV2 to TRBJ2-3; TRBD2 agrees at 8 bases. J was trimmed by 2 bases and V by 7 bases; bases with no gene match: 11. This CDR3 comprises 16 residues. CDR1 and CDR2 (germline): SNHLY, FYNNEI. Looking up the rest from reference TRBV2 and TRBJ2-3 gives the full variable domain: EPEVTQTPSHQVTQMGQEVILRCVPISNHLYFYWYRQILGQKVEFLVSFYNNEISEKSEIFDDQFSVERPDGSNFTLKIRSTKLEDSAMYFCASTPFGGDYTDTQYFGPGTRLTVL.

This clonotype was seen a handful of times. The rearrangement links TRBV2 to TRBJ1-4; D is unclear. This CDR3 has 11 amino acids. The V end was cut by 8 bases, the J end by 10 bases, with 11 bases between. Germline CDR1 SNHLY, CDR2 FYNNEI. In DNA form, the CDR3 reads TGTGCCAGCCAGCCCCGGGGAAAACTGTTTTTT. Its protein product is CASQPRGKLFF.

This clonotype was seen more than once but under ten times. This chain connects TRBV20-1 to TRBJ2-2, with 9 bases that match TRBD2. This CDR3 is 17 amino acids long. The V gene end was trimmed by 0 bases and the J gene end by 3 bases; junction bases not matched to a gene: 8. Germline CDR1 reads DFQATT; CDR2 reads SNEGSKA (reference sequence). CDR3 loop: CSARDPLAGVYTGELFF. The DNA for the CDR3 is TGCAGTGCTAGAGATCCATTAGCGGGGGTATACACCGGGGAGCTGTTTTTT.

This clonotype was counted many times. The rearrangement joins TRBV7-2 to TRBJ2-7, with a possible D match to TRBD2 (6 bases). Trimming stripped 0 bases from V and 0 bases from J, with 12 bases between. Germline CDR1 SGHTA, CDR2 FQGNSA. The CDR3 is made up of 16 amino acids. As DNA, the CDR3 is TGTGCCAGCAGCTTAGCGGAGGGAACCAGCTCCTACGAGCAGTACTTC. Translating it yields CASSLAEGTSSYEQYF.